This T cell receptor beta chain appears in the sequencing data of a study of PD-L1 blockade in urothelial cancer. The repertoire was sequenced with immunoSEQ multiplex PCR; TCRdb's copy has only in-frame clones and lacks some. This sample yields 20,000 to 25,000 clones, of which almost 90% are seen a single time; about 16% belongs to the top ten. The CDR3 consists of 14 residues. V was clipped by 4 bases and J by 8 bases, with 17 bases between them. The V gene's germline CDR1 is MDHEN and CDR2 SYDVKM. The input for sequencing was PBMCs, taken around atezolizumab (anti-PD-L1) treatment. This sequence joins TRBV28 and TRBJ1-2, with a tentative D call TRBD1 (6 bases). This clonotype was obtained from a woman aged 55-70 years with urothelial cancer. CDR3 in DNA: TGTGCCAGCAGTTCTCTCGGGCCCACAGGGGGCTACACCTTC. Its translation: CASSSLGPTGGYTF.